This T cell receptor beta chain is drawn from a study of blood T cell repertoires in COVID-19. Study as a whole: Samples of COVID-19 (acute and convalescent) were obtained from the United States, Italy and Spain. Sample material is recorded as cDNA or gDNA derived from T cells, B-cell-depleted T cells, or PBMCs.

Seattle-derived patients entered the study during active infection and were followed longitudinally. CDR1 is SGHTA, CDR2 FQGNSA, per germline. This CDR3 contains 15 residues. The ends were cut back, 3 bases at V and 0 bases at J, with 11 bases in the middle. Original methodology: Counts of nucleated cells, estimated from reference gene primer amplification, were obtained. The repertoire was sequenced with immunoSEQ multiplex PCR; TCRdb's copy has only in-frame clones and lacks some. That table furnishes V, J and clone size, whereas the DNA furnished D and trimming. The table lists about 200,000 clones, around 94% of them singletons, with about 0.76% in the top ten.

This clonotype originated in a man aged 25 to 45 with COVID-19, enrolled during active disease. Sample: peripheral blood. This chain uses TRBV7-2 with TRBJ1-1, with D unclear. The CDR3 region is CASSLQISMNTEAFF. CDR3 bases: TGTGCCAGCAGCTTGCAGATCTCGATGAACACTGAAGCTTTCTTT.